The clone carrying this TCR beta chain has a count of ten or more. Its target is not known. A universal primer binding site was introduced by template switching. The final cDNA contained unique molecular identifiers. One entry per CDR3 protein results from TCRdb running MiXCR on the 5' RACE reads. The repertoire holds approximately 700,000 distinct CDR3 sequences, with approximately 6.1% as singletons. The record originates from a study of identical twins. Whole-study results and caveats: Findings depended on cross-sectional statistics rather than tracking the same donors. Twin pairs' shared out-of-frame alpha sequences were enriched in low generation probability.

Healthy Caucasian donors formed the entire cohort. Between the trimmed V and J ends, which lost 1 base and 5 bases, there was a span of 18 bases. The CDR3 extends over 16 amino acids. CDR1 and CDR2 (germline): SGHKS, YYEKEE (reference sequence). The sequenced material came from naive T cells sorted from blood. The TCR originated in a man younger than 35 in good health. The chain couples TRBV5-5 to TRBJ1-2; no firm D call. CDR3 in DNA: TGTGCCAGCAGCTTGTGGCTGGGCTCGGGGAGGTATGGCTACACCTTC. Protein product: CASSLWLGSGRYGYTF. Full variable domain (missing parts from reference TRBV5-5 and TRBJ1-2): DAGVTQSPTHLIKTRGQQVTLRCSPISGHKSVSWYQQVLGQGPQFIFQYYEKEERGRGNFPDRFSARQFPNYSSELNVNALLLGDSALYLCASSLWLGSGRYGYTFGSGTRLTVV.